Below are 21 T cell receptor beta chains sequenced from a single sample in a study of T-cell memory formation after mild COVID-19. A single record per CDR3 protein comes from TCRdb applying MiXCR to the 5' RACE reads. The sample includes 250,000 to 400,000 distinct CDR3 sequences, 13% to 15% of them seen just once. The sample was PBMCs or a T cell subset sorted from them (not recorded which). The receptors derive from a man between 18 and 29 years old who had mild COVID-19 (a few samples of this study predate the infection). Cell type and time point are not known.

This clonotype has more than one count but fewer than ten. The genes are TRBV10-3 and TRBJ2-7; D may be TRBD1 (5 bases). This CDR3 spans 13 amino acids. With 5 bases removed from V and 5 bases from J, the gap between germline ends came to 13 bases. Germline CDR1 ENHRY, CDR2 SYGVKD. The CDR3, as DNA: TGTGCCATCAGTCCAGGGTCTAAGGACGAGCAGTACTTC. It specifies CAISPGSKDEQYF.

This chain joins TRBV7-2 and TRBJ1-4; the D is unclear. Germline V CDR1 and CDR2: SGHTA, FQGNSA. This CDR3 spans 15 amino acids. Deletions cut 2 bases from V and 8 bases from J, with 15 bases between. DNA of the CDR3: TGTGCCAGCAGCTTACTTGTGGCGGGGAGGGAAAAACTGTTTTTT. It codes for CASSLLVAGREKLFF.

Many counts were recorded for this clonotype. The rearrangement links TRBV6-2 or TRBV6-3 to TRBJ2-3; TRBD1 matches 8 bases. V lost 6 bases and J lost 0; bases outside the gene matches: 8. CDR1 and CDR2 from the germline V gene are MNHEY and SVGEGT. CDR3 length: 16 amino acids. The CDR3 sequence: CASRTWTGTSTDTQYF. CDR3 coding DNA: TGTGCCAGCAGAACTTGGACAGGGACGAGCACAGATACGCAGTATTTT.

This clonotype has ten or more counts. The chain joins TRBV5-6 to TRBJ2-4; unclear D gene. CDR3 length: 12 amino acids. Germline loops: CDR1 SGHDT, CDR2 YYEEEE. V gave up 1 base and J gave up 6 bases, with 5 bases separating them. The CDR3 nucleotides are TGTGCCAGCAGCTTGTGGGGAAACATTCAGTACTTC. It is translated as CASSLWGNIQYF.

The chain employs TRBV7-9 and TRBJ2-7; no firm D call. Germline assignment: CDR1 SEHNR and CDR2 FQNEAQ (reference sequence). This CDR3 has 11 amino acids. Between the trimmed V and J ends, which lost 5 bases and 6 bases, there was a span of 8 bases. Here the CDR3 reads CASSVGIEQYF. CDR3 DNA: TGTGCCAGCAGCGTCGGCATCGAGCAGTACTTC.

This clonotype was detected a few times. The chain joins TRBV5-1 to TRBJ2-6, with D perhaps matching TRBD1 or TRBD2 (5 bases each). The germline V gene encodes CDR1 SGHRS and CDR2 YFSETQ. The germline V and J ends were trimmed by 6 bases and 4 bases, with 23 bases remaining between them. The CDR3 has 18 residues. The CDR3 DNA reads as TGCGCCAGCAAGGTCGGGGACGCACCCTCGGACGGGGCCAACGTCCTGACTTTC. It yields the protein CASKVGDAPSDGANVLTF.

At least ten counts were recorded for this clonotype. The chain uses TRBV7-9 and TRBJ2-5; D gene uncertain. The CDR3 has 14 amino acids. Germline CDR1 and CDR2: SEHNR and FQNEAQ (reference sequence). V lost 3 bases and J 2 bases, leaving 10 bases between the germline ends. The DNA of the CDR3 is TGTGCCAGCAGCTTTTCTTCCGGGCAAGAGACCCAGTACTTC. Translation gives CASSFSSGQETQYF.

This clonotype occurred many times. The chain joins TRBV5-1 to TRBJ1-1, with TRBD1 matching 7 bases. V shed 3 bases and J 2 bases; nucleotides not matched to a gene: 10. The CDR3 contains 16 residues. Germline CDR1 reads SGHRS; CDR2 reads YFSETQ. This CDR3 reads CASSYRQGGGNTEAFF. The CDR3 nucleotides are TGCGCCAGCAGCTATCGACAGGGAGGCGGCAACACTGAAGCTTTCTTT.

This clonotype came up a few times. The chain uses TRBV7-2 and TRBJ1-3; D not resolved. The CDR3 length is 16 residues. From germline, CDR1 is SGHTA and CDR2 FQGNSA. The germline V and J ends were trimmed by 2 bases and 0 bases, with 11 bases remaining between them. DNA of the CDR3: TGTGCCAGCAGCTTAAGATTCACGTACTCTGGAAACACCATATATTTT. As protein: CASSLRFTYSGNTIYF.

This chain connects TRBV27 to TRBJ1-1, with D possibly being TRBD1 (5 bases). The germline gives CDR1 MNHEY, CDR2 SMNVEV (reference sequence). This CDR3 comprises 11 residues. Trimming pared 5 bases from V and 11 bases from J, leaving 12 bases between. This CDR3 is CASSSRAAAFF. The CDR3 bases are TGTGCCAGCAGTAGCAGGGCGGCGGCTTTCTTT.

V usage is TRBV7-6 and J usage is TRBJ2-1; 10 bases agree with TRBD1. This CDR3 contains 15 residues. CDR1 is SGHVS and CDR2 is FNYEAQ in the germline V gene. Trimming removed 0 bases from V and 9 bases from J; junction bases left unmatched: 5. CDR3 DNA: TGTGCCAGCAGCTTAGCAGGACAGGGGGTGGGTGAGCAGTTCTTC. Protein product: CASSLAGQGVGEQFF. The full variable domain, its missing parts supplied by reference TRBV7-6 and TRBJ2-1, is GAGVSQSPRYKVTKRGQDVALRCDPISGHVSLYWYRQALGQGPEFLTYFNYEAQQDKSGLPNDRFSAERPEGSISTLTIQRTEQRDSAMYRCASSLAGQGVGEQFFGPGTRLTVL.

The chain couples TRBV4-3 to TRBJ2-4, with 10 bases matching TRBD1. The germline gives CDR1 LGHNA, CDR2 YSLEER. The J segment lost 3 bases and the V segment lost 0 bases, leaving 5 bases of the junction unmatched. The CDR3 has 17 residues. The CDR3 DNA reads TGCGCCAGCAGCCAAGATGGGACAGGGGCTGGCAAAAACATTCAGTACTTC. Protein: CASSQDGTGAGKNIQYF.

V is TRBV6-2 or TRBV6-3 and J is TRBJ2-1; D remains unclear. The germline V and J ends were trimmed by 8 bases and 6 bases, with 14 bases remaining between them. The CDR3 loop spans 13 amino acids. Germline assignment: CDR1 MNHEY and CDR2 SVGEGT. CDR3 sequence reads: CASRRTAVNEQFF. The CDR3 DNA follows: TGTGCCAGCCGCAGGACGGCTGTCAATGAGCAGTTCTTC.

This clonotype has a handful of counts. CDR3 amino acids: CASKGETYEQYF. CDR3 DNA: TGCGCCAGCAAAGGAGAGACCTACGAGCAGTACTTC. The chain links TRBV4-3 to TRBJ2-7; no reliable D call. The CDR3 is 12 amino acids. CDR1 and CDR2 (germline): LGHNA, YSLEER. Deletions cut 7 bases from V and 2 bases from J, with 9 bases between.

There are a few counts of this clonotype. The V call is TRBV7-9, the J call TRBJ2-5, with a possible D match to TRBD1 (7 bases). This CDR3 is 16 amino acids long. Per germline, CDR1 SEHNR and CDR2 FQNEAQ (reference sequence). V lost 5 bases, J lost 5 bases, and 21 bases lay in between. The CDR3: CASSPHRGWRGETQYF. CDR3 sequence (DNA): TGTGCCAGCAGCCCCCACAGGGGTTGGAGGGGGGAGACCCAGTACTTC.

The chain links TRBV6-2 or TRBV6-3 to TRBJ1-1; D unclear. Looked up from germline, CDR1 is MNHEY and CDR2 is SVGEGT. V gave up 4 bases and J gave up 4 bases, with 10 bases separating them. The CDR3 has 13 residues. CDR3 sequence reads: CASSWEVGTEAFF. The CDR3, as DNA: TGTGCCAGCAGTTGGGAAGTCGGCACTGAAGCTTTCTTT.

This clonotype was observed a few times. In nucleotides, the CDR3 is TGTGCCAGCAGCCTAGGGATGACAAGATATGGCTACACCTTC. This encodes CASSLGMTRYGYTF. This chain uses TRBV28 with TRBJ1-2; D unclear. V gave up 6 bases and J gave up 5 bases, with 16 bases separating them. The CDR3 covers 14 residues. The germline V gene has CDR1 MDHEN and CDR2 SYDVKM.

This clonotype was seen a handful of times. V and J are TRBV7-2 and TRBJ2-5; 11 nucleotides align to TRBD2. V was clipped by 0 bases and J by 4 bases; unmatched bases: 1. The germline gives CDR1 SGHTA, CDR2 FQGNSA. This CDR3 comprises 15 residues. The CDR3 sequence: CASSLASGGAETQYF. The CDR3 nucleotides read TGTGCCAGCAGCTTAGCTAGCGGGGGGGCAGAGACCCAGTACTTC. Based on the CDR3 plus reference TRBV7-2 and TRBJ2-5, the full variable domain is GAGVSQSPSNKVTEKGKDVELRCDPISGHTALYWYRQSLGQGLEFLIYFQGNSAPDKSGLPSDRFSAERTGGSVSTLTIQRTQQEDSAVYLCASSLASGGAETQYFGPGTRLLVL.

The chain employs TRBV4-3 and TRBJ1-1; tentative D call: TRBD1 (5 bases). V gave up 5 bases and J gave up 1 base, with 14 bases separating them. The CDR3 has 15 amino acids. Germline V lookup: CDR1 LGHNA, CDR2 YSLEER. The CDR3 spells CASSERDGSNTEAFF. The CDR3, as DNA: TGCGCCAGCAGCGAGCGGGACGGTTCGAACACTGAAGCTTTCTTT.

The chain recombines TRBV6-6 with TRBJ2-1; possible D gene TRBD2, 5 bases. CDR1 is MNHNY, CDR2 SVGAGI, per germline (reference sequence). The CDR3 consists of 15 residues. V shed 0 bases and J shed 7 bases, with 13 bases lying between them. DNA for the CDR3: TGTGCCAGCAGTTACTCGATAGAGGGCAAGAATGAGCAGTTCTTC. Translated: CASSYSIEGKNEQFF.

This clonotype was seen a few times. This chain links TRBV3-1 with TRBJ2-3; 10 bases fit TRBD2. Germline values: CDR1 LGHDT, CDR2 YNNKEL (reference sequence). The CDR3 is 15 amino acids. V gave up 3 bases and J gave up 8 bases; unmatched junction bases: 8. The CDR3 loop reads CASSQRLAGVGTQYF. The CDR3 coding sequence is TGTGCCAGCAGCCAGCGCCTAGCGGGGGTGGGTACGCAGTATTTT.